Presented here are 8 T cell receptor beta chains from one specimen sequenced in a study of blood T cell repertoires in COVID-19. Some clones are missing from TCRdb's copy, which holds only in-frame ones; the method was immunoSEQ multiplex PCR. This sample has some 150,000 clones, with approximately 85% found just once. Sequenced: peripheral blood. These TCRs come from a man aged 40-50 years with acute or convalescent COVID-19.

The chain recombines TRBV2 with TRBJ1-2, with 9 bases identical to TRBD1. With 1 base clipped from V and 9 bases from J, the junction kept 15 bases outside the gene matches. This CDR3 contains 17 residues. Germline V gives CDR1 SNHLY, CDR2 FYNNEI. The CDR3 nucleotides are TGTGCCAGCAGTGAAGGGGGCGGGGGACCGGGACAGGGACGCTACACCTTC. This encodes CASSEGGGGPGQGRYTF.

This chain joins TRBV3-1 (or the pseudogene TRBV3-2) and TRBJ2-6, with D possibly being TRBD1 (5 bases). The CDR3 is made up of 15 amino acids. Germline CDR1 LGHDT, CDR2 YNNKEL (reference sequence). V was clipped by 2 bases and J by 1 base, with 6 bases between them. The CDR3 DNA sequence: TGTGCCAGCAGCCAAAAGGGGTCTGGGGCCAACGTCCTGACTTTC. Its protein product is CASSQKGSGANVLTF.

This chain uses TRBV5-1 with TRBJ1-1, with TRBD1 matching 8 bases. The ends lost 5 bases at V and 0 bases at J; junction bases unmatched: 9. CDR3 length equals 16 residues. From germline, CDR1 is SGHRS and CDR2 YFSETQ. CDR3 sequence: CASSEQGVSLNTEAFF. The CDR3 DNA reads as TGCGCCAGCAGTGAACAGGGGGTTAGTTTGAACACTGAAGCTTTCTTT.

This rearrangement joins TRBV7-2 to TRBJ1-2, with D hard to call. V was clipped by 1 base and J by 0 bases, with 9 bases between them. Germline CDR1 and CDR2: SGHTA and FQGNSA. This CDR3 has 15 residues. CDR3 protein: CASSLDSRANYGYTF. CDR3 in DNA: TGTGCCAGCAGCTTAGACAGCCGAGCTAACTATGGCTACACCTTC. Combining the CDR3 with reference TRBV7-2 and TRBJ1-2 gives the whole variable domain GAGVSQSPSNKVTEKGKDVELRCDPISGHTALYWYRQSLGQGLEFLIYFQGNSAPDKSGLPSDRFSAERTGGSVSTLTIQRTQQEDSAVYLCASSLDSRANYGYTFGSGTRLTVV.

This sequence joins TRBV12-3 or TRBV12-4 and TRBJ1-1; the D is unclear. The V gene lost 7 bases and the J gene lost 1 base, with 10 bases spanning the gap. CDR3 length: 13 amino acids. The CDR3 DNA follows: TGTGCCAGCACCCTTATCGGGAACACTGAAGCTTTCTTT. Translating it yields CASTLIGNTEAFF.

This chain uses TRBV6-2 or TRBV6-3 with TRBJ1-5, with a tentative D call TRBD1 (5 bases). This CDR3 has 13 residues. Trimming left V 5 bases short and J 2 bases short, with 7 bases between. Looked up from germline, CDR1 is MNHEY and CDR2 is SVGEGT. CDR3 sequence (DNA): TGTGCCAGCAGTCCAGGGCGCAATCAGCCCCAGCATTTT. This gives the protein CASSPGRNQPQHF.

This rearrangement joins TRBV18 to TRBJ1-1, with a weak D call TRBD1 (6 bases). The CDR3 is 14 residues long. Between the trimmed V and J ends, which lost 1 base and 1 base, there was a span of 7 bases. Germline V gene data show CDR1 as KGHSH and CDR2 as LQKENI. The CDR3 DNA reads TGTGCCAGCTCACCACAGACAGGGAACACTGAAGCTTTCTTT. This gives the protein CASSPQTGNTEAFF. The full variable domain, with the rest looked up from reference TRBV18 and TRBJ1-1, is NAGVMQNPRHLVRRRGQEARLRCSPMKGHSHVYWYRQLPEEGLKFMVYLQKENIIDESGMPKERFSAEFPKEGPSILRIQQVVRGDSAAYFCASSPQTGNTEAFFGQGTRLTVV.

J is TRBJ2-7 and V is TRBV7-2, with 9 bases fitting TRBD2. Trimming removed 1 base from V and 2 bases from J; junction bases left unmatched: 3. Germline V gene sequence: CDR1 SGHTA, CDR2 FQGNSA. The CDR3 runs to 15 residues. CDR3 sequence (DNA): TGTGCCAGCAGCTTAGGAAGCGGGGGGACCTACGAGCAGTACTTC. Residues: CASSLGSGGTYEQYF. Supplemented by reference TRBV7-2 and TRBJ2-7, the full variable domain reads GAGVSQSPSNKVTEKGKDVELRCDPISGHTALYWYRQSLGQGLEFLIYFQGNSAPDKSGLPSDRFSAERTGGSVSTLTIQRTQQEDSAVYLCASSLGSGGTYEQYFGPGTRLTVT.